A selection of T cell receptor beta chains follows, all from one sample in a study of cytomegalovirus exposure and HLA in healthy donors. Assay: immunoSEQ multiplex PCR; the TCRdb copy retains only in-frame clones and omits some. The top ten clones hold about 7.4% of a sample with over 70,000 clones, around 70% of them seen once. Material: PBMCs. The receptors derive from a man between 35 and 55 years old in good health and CMV-seropositive. CDR3s include the opening cysteine and the closing phenylalanine or tryptophan. D genes are given only for firm matches. The listing skips clone size in some rows; elsewhere it reads once, few, many or a size class.

v_gene	d_gene	abundance	j_gene	CDR3aa	CDR3nt
TRBV5-4	TRBD1	-	TRBJ1-4	CASSLGGGRANEKLFF	TGTGCCAGCAGCCTTGGAGGGGGCCGGGCTAATGAAAAACTGTTTTTT
TRBV4-3	TRBD2	-	TRBJ2-2	CASSQASGVNTGELFF	TGCGCCAGCAGCCAAGCTAGCGGGGTGAACACCGGGGAGCTGTTTTTT
TRBV5-6	-	-	TRBJ2-7	CASSLVAGSYEQYF	TGTGCCAGCAGCTTGGTGGCAGGCTCCTACGAGCAGTACTTC
TRBV5-4	TRBD1	-	TRBJ2-3	CASSLTRGQGTDTQYF	TGTGCCAGCAGCCTAACAAGGGGACAGGGGACAGATACGCAGTATTTT
TRBV7-9	-	-	TRBJ1-1	CASSLGQNTEAFF	TGTGCCAGCAGCTTAGGACAGAACACTGAAGCTTTCTTT
TRBV2	TRBD1	-	TRBJ1-2	CASSEGQGVYYGYTF	TGTGCCAGCAGTGAAGGGCAGGGGGTTTACTATGGCTACACCTTC
TRBV28	TRBD1	-	TRBJ1-5	CASSPGQGGGQPQHF	TGTGCCAGCAGTCCGGGACAGGGAGGGGGTCAGCCCCAGCATTTT
TRBV6-5	-	-	TRBJ2-3	CASSYRGRTDTQYF	TGTGCCAGCAGTTACAGGGGCCGCACAGATACGCAGTATTTT
TRBV27	-	-	TRBJ2-1	CASSLSGFSYNEQFF	TGTGCCAGCAGTTTATCGGGCTTCTCCTACAATGAGCAGTTCTTC
TRBV6-1	TRBD2	-	TRBJ2-2	CASTPGGKWGELFF	TGTGCCAGCACCCCCGGGGGGAAGTGGGGGGAGCTGTTTTTT
TRBV6-5	TRBD2	-	TRBJ2-1	CASSYASTSGRDEQFF	TGTGCCAGCAGTTATGCAAGTACTAGCGGGAGGGATGAGCAGTTCTTC
TRBV11-1	-	-	TRBJ2-5	CASSFGREETQYF	TGTGCCAGCAGCTTCGGCAGGGAAGAGACCCAGTACTTC
TRBV11-2	-	few	TRBJ1-4	CASSSVFATNEKLFF	TGTGCCAGCAGCTCGGTCTTTGCAACTAATGAAAAACTGTTTTTT
TRBV18	TRBD1	-	TRBJ1-4	CASSPLRDRGYNEKLFF	TGTGCCAGCTCACCACTGCGGGACAGGGGATATAATGAAAAACTGTTTTTT
TRBV7-9	TRBD2	-	TRBJ2-5	CASSRTSGGARETQYF	TGTGCCAGCAGCCGGACTAGCGGGGGGGCCAGGGAGACCCAGTACTTC
TRBV11-2	-	once	TRBJ2-2	CASSNREGGELFF	TGTGCCAGCAGCAACAGGGAGGGCGGGGAGCTGTTTTTT
TRBV13	-	-	TRBJ2-1	CASSPSGGANEQFF	TGTGCCAGCAGCCCCAGCGGAGGGGCCAATGAGCAGTTCTTC
TRBV4-1	TRBD1	medium-sized	TRBJ1-1	CASSQDWQGANTEAFF	TGCGCCAGCAGCCAAGATTGGCAGGGGGCGAACACTGAAGCTTTCTTT
TRBV5-6	TRBD1	-	TRBJ1-6	CASSGELGTANSPLHF	TGTGCCAGCAGCGGGGAACTTGGGACAGCTAATTCACCCCTCCACTTT
TRBV30	TRBD2	-	TRBJ2-5	CAFGGAKETQYF	TGTGCGTTCGGGGGGGCAAAAGAGACCCAGTACTTC
TRBV7-8	-	-	TRBJ1-1	CASSWGESEAFF	TGTGCCAGCAGCTGGGGCGAGTCTGAAGCTTTCTTT
TRBV5-1	-	few	TRBJ1-4	CASSPAEGSEKLFF	TGCGCCAGCAGCCCGGCCGAAGGGAGTGAAAAACTGTTTTTT
TRBV4-3	TRBD1	-	TRBJ1-4	CASSQGGGSNEKLFF	TGCGCCAGCAGCCAAGGAGGGGGCTCTAATGAAAAACTGTTTTTT
TRBV27	-	-	TRBJ2-5	CATARSYQETQYF	TGTGCCACCGCGAGAAGCTACCAAGAGACCCAGTACTTC
TRBV11-2	-	-	TRBJ2-2	CASSFIKGGTGELFF	TGTGCCAGCAGCTTCATTAAGGGGGGGACCGGGGAGCTGTTTTTT
TRBV5-1	-	-	TRBJ1-5	CASSLAENQPQHF	TGCGCCAGCAGCTTAGCGGAAAATCAGCCCCAGCATTTT
TRBV4-3	-	large	TRBJ1-3	CASSQDGGSGNTIYF	TGCGCCAGCAGCCAAGACGGGGGCTCTGGAAACACCATATATTTT
TRBV10-3	-	few	TRBJ2-1	CAISESYEGGEQFF	TGTGCCATCAGTGAGTCTTATGAGGGCGGTGAGCAGTTCTTC
TRBV10-3	TRBD2	-	TRBJ2-7	CAIRLAGDYEQYF	TGTGCCATCCGACTAGCGGGGGACTACGAGCAGTACTTC
TRBV5-1	-	-	TRBJ1-1	CASSPNGDTEAFF	TGCGCCAGCAGCCCCAATGGAGACACTGAAGCTTTCTTT
TRBV11-2	TRBD1	-	TRBJ2-2	CASSPRTGGNTGELFF	TGTGCCAGCAGCCCCCGGACAGGGGGCAACACCGGGGAGCTGTTTTTT
TRBV29-1	TRBD1	-	TRBJ2-6	CSVSWTGGSGANVLTF	TGCAGCGTTTCTTGGACAGGGGGCTCCGGGGCCAACGTCCTGACTTTC
TRBV6-5	-	-	TRBJ1-1	CASSYSASGEAFF	TGTGCCAGCAGTTACTCGGCTTCGGGGGAAGCTTTCTTT
TRBV4-3	-	-	TRBJ1-1	CASSRMLGGLNTEAFF	TGCGCCAGCAGCCGGATGCTGGGAGGGTTAAACACTGAAGCTTTCTTT
TRBV28	TRBD1	-	TRBJ2-6	CASRSTGGDGANVLTF	TGTGCCAGCAGGTCAACAGGGGGCGATGGGGCCAACGTCCTGACTTTC
TRBV29-1	-	-	TRBJ1-1	CSASVGGTEAFF	TGCAGCGCCTCCGTTGGGGGGACTGAAGCTTTCTTT
TRBV21-1	-	few	TRBJ2-3	CASSKDRQGRGTDTQYF	TGTGCCAGCAGCAAAGACCGACAGGGAAGGGGGACAGATACGCAGTATTTT
TRBV5-6	-	few	TRBJ2-2	CASSRVQNTGELFF	TGTGCCAGCAGCCGGGTACAGAACACCGGGGAGCTGTTTTTT
TRBV5-4	-	-	TRBJ2-5	CASSPKALGRGPRETQYF	TGTGCCAGCAGCCCAAAGGCCCTGGGGCGGGGCCCGAGGGAGACCCAGTACTTC
TRBV6-5	-	-	TRBJ2-3	CASSFYRADTQYF	TGTGCCAGCAGTTTCTACAGGGCAGATACGCAGTATTTT
TRBV11-2	-	-	TRBJ2-7	CASSSGSHYEQYF	TGTGCCAGCAGCTCGGGGTCCCACTACGAGCAGTACTTC
TRBV19	TRBD1	once	TRBJ1-2	CASSIPGGNYGYTF	TGTGCCAGTAGTATACCAGGGGGCAACTATGGCTACACCTTC
TRBV5-6	TRBD1	-	TRBJ1-1	CASSHRDRGLQVVEAFF	TGTGCCAGCAGCCACCGGGACAGGGGGCTCCAGGTGGTTGAAGCTTTCTTT
TRBV28	-	-	TRBJ1-1	CASSPGALSTEAFF	TGTGCCAGCAGTCCTGGGGCCTTGAGCACTGAAGCTTTCTTT
TRBV6-5	-	-	TRBJ2-7	CASSYGQGTYEQYF	TGTGCCAGCAGTTACGGCCAGGGCACCTACGAGCAGTACTTC
TRBV6-1	-	-	TRBJ1-6	CASSERRGGNSPLHF	TGTGCCAGCAGTGAACGGAGGGGAGGTAATTCACCCCTCCACTTT
TRBV19	TRBD2	-	TRBJ2-2	CASSLRPGLAENTGELFF	TGTGCCAGTAGCTTAAGGCCGGGACTAGCGGAGAACACCGGGGAGCTGTTTTTT
TRBV5-1	-	few	TRBJ2-1	CASSLAQVKNEQFF	TGCGCCAGCAGCTTGGCGCAGGTTAAAAATGAGCAGTTCTTC
TRBV29-1	TRBD1	-	TRBJ1-2	CSVDRGQGYTF	TGCAGCGTAGACAGGGGGCAAGGCTACACCTTC
TRBV19	TRBD1	few	TRBJ1-1	CASDRQGMNTEAFF	TGTGCCAGTGACCGACAGGGAATGAACACTGAAGCTTTCTTT
TRBV6-5	-	-	TRBJ2-7	CASSYGGTVYEQYF	TGTGCCAGCAGTTACGGGGGGACTGTCTACGAGCAGTACTTC
TRBV7-3	-	-	TRBJ2-3	CASSLSAGSTDTQYF	TGTGCCAGCAGCTTGTCGGCGGGTAGCACAGATACGCAGTATTTT
TRBV27	TRBD1	-	TRBJ1-3	CASSLQGSSGNTIYF	TGTGCCAGCAGTCTACAGGGGTCCTCTGGAAACACCATATATTTT
TRBV7-2	TRBD1	few	TRBJ1-4	CASSPGQGYEKLFF	TGTGCCAGCAGCCCGGGACAGGGGTATGAAAAACTGTTTTTT
TRBV4-1	-	-	TRBJ2-6	CASSQGMQSLSSGANVLTF	TGCGCCAGCAGCCAAGGTATGCAGTCATTAAGCTCTGGGGCCAACGTCCTGACTTTC
TRBV19	-	-	TRBJ1-6	CASSIDAQPNSPLHF	TGTGCCAGTAGTATAGATGCACAACCTAATTCACCCCTCCACTTT
TRBV19	TRBD1	-	TRBJ1-1	CASIGRQGSGEAFF	TGTGCCAGTATTGGGAGACAGGGGTCCGGTGAAGCTTTCTTT
TRBV5-6	TRBD1	once	TRBJ1-5	CASSQGGRTGVGAPQHF	TGTGCCAGCAGCCAGGGGGGTAGGACCGGCGTTGGGGCGCCCCAGCATTTT
TRBV18	-	-	TRBJ1-1	CASSPASWGDTEAFF	TGTGCCAGCTCACCTGCTTCTTGGGGGGACACTGAAGCTTTCTTT
TRBV21-1	-	-	TRBJ2-5	CASSKGGRNRSQETQYF	TGTGCCAGCAGCAAAGGAGGTCGCAACCGATCTCAAGAGACCCAGTACTTC